Shown below are 23 T cell receptor beta chains from a single sample sequenced in a study of vaccination and CD4 T cells after COVID-19. Treatment meaning: roughly 10-day PBMC culture with coronavirus spike peptide pools or control peptides (ViraFEST assay). Before the COVID-19 pandemic (2011-2018), CD4+ T cells were obtained from the unexposed donor. Once obtained from cultured CD4+ T cells, the DNA was sequenced using the Oncomine TCR Beta short-read assay. One entry per CDR3 protein results from TCRdb running MiXCR on the PCR reads. This table has some 10,000 distinct CDR3 sequences, 50% to 65% appearing once. Their antigen targets remain unknown. Sequenced: CD4+ T cells from blood, cultured in vitro. Receptor source: a human donor in good health.

This clonotype was counted between two and nine times. The V and J genes are TRBV2 and TRBJ1-2; D is unclear. Between the trimmed V and J ends, which lost 7 bases and 5 bases, there was a span of 11 bases. The CDR3 runs to 12 residues. CDR1 is SNHLY, CDR2 FYNNEI, per germline. The CDR3 reads CASTKGPYGYTF. CDR3 sequence (DNA): TGTGCCAGCACTAAAGGGCCGTATGGCTACACCTTC.

This clonotype was detected a few times. This sequence joins TRBV20-1 and TRBJ1-3; D remains unclear. The CDR3 covers 14 residues. Germline V lookup: CDR1 DFQATT, CDR2 SNEGSKA (reference sequence). Trimming took off 0 bases at V and 4 bases at J, with 10 bases between the two ends. The CDR3 region is CSARDIRAGNTIYF. The CDR3 DNA is TGCAGTGCTAGAGATATAAGGGCAGGAAACACCATATATTTT.

This rearrangement joins TRBV6-1 to TRBJ1-4, with D uncertain. The CDR3 runs to 14 residues. Germline V gene lookup returns CDR1 MNHNS and CDR2 SASEGT. Trimming cost V 3 bases and J 7 bases, with 12 bases left between them. The CDR3 spells CASSDRTITEKLFF. As DNA, the CDR3 is TGTGCCAGCAGTGACCGGACGATCACTGAAAAACTGTTTTTT.

This clonotype has just a few counts. The J gene is TRBJ1-1, the V gene TRBV19; D is ambiguous. The V gene's germline CDR1 is LNHDA and CDR2 SQIVND (reference sequence). The CDR3 sequence is 15 residues long. The V gene lost 5 bases and the J gene lost 1 base, with 14 bases spanning the gap. The CDR3 DNA is TGTGCCAGTAGTCCCTCCATTCTATCGAACACTGAAGCTTTCTTT. It encodes CASSPSILSNTEAFF.

The V and J genes are TRBV6-1 and TRBJ1-2, with 7 positions matching TRBD1. The ends lost 0 bases at V and 8 bases at J; junction bases unmatched: 6. The germline CDR1 and CDR2 sequences are MNHNS and SASEGT. There are 14 residues in the CDR3. CDR3 sequence reads: CASSEARDRGGYTF. The CDR3 DNA is TGTGCCAGCAGTGAAGCGCGGGACAGAGGGGGCTACACCTTC.

The chain links TRBV7-8 to TRBJ1-1, with D maybe TRBD1 (6 bases). Trimming stripped 0 bases from V and 6 bases from J, with 14 bases between. The CDR3 runs 15 residues. Germline CDR1 reads SGHVS; CDR2 reads FQNEAQ. In DNA form, the CDR3 reads TGTGCCAGCAGCTTAGCGGCAGGGGCAGGGGCTGAAGCTTTCTTT. Its protein is CASSLAAGAGAEAFF.

The chain links TRBV7-2 to TRBJ1-6; weak D call: TRBD1 (5 bases). CDR1 SGHTA and CDR2 FQGNSA come from the germline V gene. The germline V and J ends were trimmed by 6 bases and 9 bases, with 18 bases remaining between them. The CDR3 has 15 residues. CDR3 sequence reads: CASRPDSTPASPLHF. As DNA, the CDR3 is TGTGCCAGCAGGCCAGACAGTACCCCCGCTTCACCCCTCCACTTT.

This clonotype has only a few counts. The CDR3 reads CSVKQGDYNSPLHF. CDR3 sequence (DNA): TGCAGTGTTAAACAGGGAGACTATAATTCACCCCTCCACTTT. This chain links TRBV20-1 with TRBJ1-6, with D perhaps TRBD1 (6 bases). Trimming took 7 bases from V and 3 from J, leaving 13 bases between them. CDR1 DFQATT and CDR2 SNEGSKA come from the germline V gene (reference sequence). This CDR3 has 14 residues.

This clonotype was counted a few times. This chain joins TRBV25-1 and TRBJ2-5; D is unclear. Germline V gene sequence: CDR1 MGHDK, CDR2 SYGVNS. The V end was cut by 4 bases, the J end by 5 bases, with 11 bases between. The CDR3 contains 13 residues. CDR3 region: CASSALTGETQYF. The CDR3 nucleotides read TGTGCCAGCAGTGCATTAACGGGCGAGACCCAGTACTTC.

The chain has TRBV20-1 and TRBJ2-7; 7 bases are shared with TRBD1. The CDR3 has 14 amino acids. The germline V gene has CDR1 DFQATT and CDR2 SNEGSKA (reference sequence). Unmatched junction bases numbered 7, after V lost 5 bases and J lost 0 bases. The CDR3 DNA sequence: TGCAGTGCTGGACCGGGACAGAGCTCCTACGAGCAGTACTTC. Its protein product is CSAGPGQSSYEQYF.

The chain uses TRBV20-1 and TRBJ2-7; the D is unclear. V dropped 6 bases and J dropped 2 bases, with 11 bases sitting between them. CDR1 and CDR2 (germline): DFQATT, SNEGSKA (reference sequence). The CDR3 loop spans 12 amino acids. CDR3 sequence reads: CSASRTPYEQYF. CDR3 coding DNA: TGCAGTGCCTCGCGGACCCCCTACGAGCAGTACTTC.

This clonotype came up once. The chain uses TRBV5-1 and TRBJ2-3; 9 nucleotides line up with TRBD1. Germline CDR1 reads SGHRS; CDR2 reads YFSETQ. CDR3 length: 12 residues. V lost 0 bases, J lost 13 bases, and 3 bases stayed unmatched. CDR3 bases: TGCGCCAGCAGCTTGGGGACAGGGGTTAAGTATTTT. This translates into CASSLGTGVKYF.

This clonotype was found a few times. The chain is built from TRBV3-1 and TRBJ2-3; D call uncertain. Germline values: CDR1 LGHDT, CDR2 YNNKEL (reference sequence). The CDR3 extends over 14 amino acids. V was pared by 0 bases and J by 2 bases, with 6 bases between. DNA of the CDR3: TGTGCCAGCAGCCAAGAGGGCCACACAGATACGCAGTATTTT. It translates to CASSQEGHTDTQYF.

The V gene is TRBV7-6, the J gene TRBJ1-1; D remains ambiguous. The V gene lost 0 bases and the J gene lost 4 bases, with 15 bases spanning the gap. The CDR3 covers 16 residues. Per the germline V gene, CDR1 is SGHVS and CDR2 is FNYEAQ. For the CDR3, the DNA is TGTGCCAGCAGCTTAGCTTTACTTCGGCAGCCCACTGAAGCTTTCTTT. Amino acids: CASSLALLRQPTEAFF.

The J gene is TRBJ1-1, the V gene TRBV6-1; a possible D gene is TRBD1 (5 bases). Germline CDR1 reads MNHNS; CDR2 reads SASEGT. Deletions cut 6 bases from V and 1 base from J, with 9 bases between. This CDR3 region has 13 residues. The CDR3 sequence: CASRQRGNTEAFF. As DNA, the CDR3 is TGTGCCAGCAGACAGAGGGGGAACACTGAAGCTTTCTTT.

The rearrangement links TRBV20-1 to TRBJ2-1; no clear D. CDR1 and CDR2 from the germline V gene are DFQATT and SNEGSKA (reference sequence). CDR3 length: 12 residues. V was trimmed by 7 bases and J by 5 bases, leaving 12 bases between them. The CDR3: CSGEDGDNEQFF. CDR3 nucleotide sequence: TGCAGTGGTGAAGACGGAGACAATGAGCAGTTCTTC.

This clonotype has a handful of counts. The chain couples TRBV15 to TRBJ1-1; 8 bases are a match to TRBD1. With 0 bases clipped from V and 4 bases from J, the junction kept 10 bases outside the gene matches. Germline CDR1 is LNHNV and CDR2 is YYDKDF (reference sequence). The CDR3 is made up of 17 amino acids. CDR3 sequence: CATSRERAGGRFTEAFF. CDR3 nucleotide sequence: TGTGCCACCAGCAGAGAAAGGGCAGGGGGCCGTTTCACTGAAGCTTTCTTT.

This clonotype was counted a few times. The gene calls are TRBV7-9 and TRBJ2-3; 7 bases agree with TRBD1. The CDR3 is 16 residues long. V lost 2 bases and J lost 2; bases outside the gene matches: 7. The germline gives CDR1 SEHNR, CDR2 FQNEAQ (reference sequence). The CDR3 sequence is CASSLRGTDITDTQYF. CDR3 coding DNA: TGTGCCAGCAGCTTAAGGGGGACAGACATCACAGATACGCAGTATTTT.

J is TRBJ1-2 and V is TRBV10-2, with 11 bases that match TRBD1. Germline CDR1 reads WSHSY; CDR2 reads SAAADI. The CDR3 consists of 19 residues. The V and J ends lost 10 bases and 4 bases, in that order; junction bases with no gene match: 23. The CDR3 nucleotides are TGCGCCACCGGGAGCAACACGGCTGGACAGGGGGCAGTGGCCTATGGCTACACCTTC. It translates to CATGSNTAGQGAVAYGYTF.

The chain recombines TRBV7-2 with TRBJ2-1, with D hard to call. V was cut by 1 base and J by 4 bases, with 8 bases left in between. The CDR3 loop spans 14 amino acids. CDR1 is SGHTA and CDR2 is FQGNSA in the germline V gene. This CDR3 is CASSLGAVYNEQFF. CDR3 in DNA: TGTGCCAGCAGCTTAGGGGCAGTATACAATGAGCAGTTCTTC.

Only a few counts were recorded for this clonotype. This rearrangement joins TRBV5-1 to TRBJ1-2, with 7 bases that match TRBD1. The CDR3 is 15 amino acids. V gave up 0 bases and J gave up 8 bases; unmatched junction bases: 10. Germline V gene sequence: CDR1 SGHRS, CDR2 YFSETQ. The CDR3 here is CASSLEGAPRGGYTF. CDR3 DNA sequence: TGCGCCAGCAGCTTGGAGGGGGCCCCTCGGGGCGGCTACACCTTC. The variable domain in full, completed from reference TRBV5-1 and TRBJ1-2, reads KAGVTQTPRYLIKTRGQQVTLSCSPISGHRSVSWYQQTPGQGLQFLFEYFSETQRNKGNFPGRFSGRQFSNSRSEMNVSTLELGDSALYLCASSLEGAPRGGYTFGSGTRLTVV.

This clonotype came up a few times. The chain recombines TRBV20-1 with TRBJ1-2; TRBD1 agrees at 8 bases. The CDR3 length is 13 residues. Germline CDR1 and CDR2: DFQATT and SNEGSKA (reference sequence). The V gene end was trimmed by 6 bases and the J gene end by 2 bases; junction bases not matched to a gene: 5. The CDR3 DNA reads as TGCAGTGCCCCGAACAGGGGGAACTATGGCTACACCTTC. Protein: CSAPNRGNYGYTF.

This rearrangement joins TRBV19 to TRBJ1-1; D gene ambiguous. The CDR3 runs 14 residues. Trimming cost V 1 base and J 1 base, with 7 bases left between them. Per the germline V gene, CDR1 is LNHDA and CDR2 is SQIVND (reference sequence). The DNA of the CDR3 is TGTGCCAGTAGTATAGTTGGGAGGAACACTGAAGCTTTCTTT. This encodes CASSIVGRNTEAFF.